Presented here are 29 T cell receptor beta chains from one specimen sequenced in a study of blood T cell repertoires in COVID-19 (dated by TCRdb to 2020 to 2022). Receptor libraries were prepared by the immunoSEQ multiplex PCR assay. The immuneACCESS repertoire file appears here via TCRdb, limited to in-frame rearrangements. These files lack a portion of the clones; in checked studies, under half of the deficit traces to unresolved V genes, and the cause of the others is not known. The sample table contains about 200,000 clones; only one count was recorded for roughly 88% of them. The ten most abundant clones make up approximately 11% of the sample. Sample: peripheral blood. These receptors originate from a human donor with active or convalescent COVID-19. The donor label of this sample is uncertain.

In this sample, this clone turned up a few times. The chain combines TRBV5-4 with TRBJ2-5; TRBD2 aligns across 8 bases. From germline, CDR1 is SGHNT and CDR2 YYREEE (reference sequence). The CDR3 is 17 residues long. With V trimmed by 4 bases and J by 4 bases, 15 bases remained unmatched. CDR3 in DNA: TGTGCCAGCAGCCTGCCGGGTTTTAGCGGGATGGGAGAGACCCAGTACTTC. It is translated as CASSLPGFSGMGETQYF. The full variable domain, its missing parts supplied by reference TRBV5-4 and TRBJ2-5, is ETGVTQSPTHLIKTRGQQVTLRCSSQSGHNTVSWYQQALGQGPQFIFQYYREEENGRGNFPPRFSGLQFPNYSSELNVNALELDDSALYLCASSLPGFSGMGETQYFGPGTRLLVL.

This clone was counted between two and nine times. At one end the junction does not follow the germline gene, possibly because of a read error. V and J are TRBV28 and TRBJ1-2, with TRBD1 matching 10 bases. CDR1 MDHEN and CDR2 SYDVKM come from the germline V gene. The CDR3 runs to 15 residues. In DNA, the CDR3 is TGTGCCAGCAGCCTGGGACAGGGGTTAGGGTATGGCTACGCCTTC. It yields the protein CASSLGQGLGYGYAF.

CDR3 nucleotides: TGTGCCAGCAGCCACCGGGACAGTTATACCAACGAGCAGTACTTC. As protein: CASSHRDSYTNEQYF. V usage is TRBV7-2 and J usage is TRBJ2-7, with 7 nucleotides matching TRBD1. J gave up 5 bases and V 5 bases, and 12 bases lay outside the gene matches. The germline CDR1 and CDR2 sequences are SGHTA and FQGNSA. The CDR3 covers 15 residues.

This clone was observed a single time. The CDR3 coding sequence is TGTGCCAGTAGTACCCGGCAGGGTTGGGAGACCCAGTACTTC. Its translation is CASSTRQGWETQYF. The chain carries TRBV19 and TRBJ2-5; maybe TRBD1 (5 bases). The ends were cut back, 4 bases at V and 5 bases at J, with 14 bases in the middle. The germline gives CDR1 LNHDA, CDR2 SQIVND (reference sequence). The CDR3 loop spans 14 amino acids.

The rearrangement links TRBV29-1 to TRBJ2-1; 7 bases match TRBD1. The V gene's germline CDR1 is SQVTM and CDR2 ANQGSEA. With 6 bases clipped from V and 0 bases from J, the junction kept 5 bases outside the gene matches. There are 14 residues in the CDR3. As DNA, the CDR3 is TGCAGCGTCGGACAGGTGGTCTCCTACAATGAGCAGTTCTTC. It is translated as CSVGQVVSYNEQFF.

This clone was observed a few times. One junction end disagrees with the germline gene, perhaps due to a read error. The V call is TRBV7-7, the J call TRBJ1-3, with D perhaps TRBD1 (6 bases). Germline V gene data show CDR1 as SSHAT and CDR2 as FNYEAQ (reference sequence). This CDR3 contains 15 residues. CDR3 loop: CASSLSRGAGNTIYF. The CDR3 DNA reads TGTGCTAGCAGCTTAAGCAGGGGAGCGGGAAACACCATATATTTT. The full variable domain, in which reference TRBV7-7 and TRBJ1-3 provide the parts outside the CDR3, is GAGVSQSPRYKVTKRGQDVTLRCDPISSHATLYWYQQALGQGPEFLTYFNYEAQPDKSGLPSDRFSAERPEGSISTLTIQRTEQRDSAMYRCASSLSRGAGNTIYFGEGSWLTVV.

This clone was recorded a few times. The chain employs TRBV30 and TRBJ1-2; the D gene is possibly TRBD1 (6 bases). Trimming removed 4 bases at V and 4 bases at J, with 19 bases between. Germline loops: CDR1 GTSNPN, CDR2 SVGIG (reference sequence). The CDR3 contains 15 residues. The CDR3 nucleotides read TGTGCCTGGATTTCCGGACCGGACAGTCTCTATGGCTACACCTTC. This sequence encodes CAWISGPDSLYGYTF.

This chain uses TRBV10-1 with TRBJ2-1; 13 bases agree with TRBD2. This CDR3 has 12 residues. The ends lost 10 bases at V and 14 bases at J; junction bases unmatched: 8. Germline V gene sequence: CDR1 WNHNN, CDR2 SYGVQD (reference sequence). CDR3 in DNA: TGCGCCACCTCTGGACTAGCGGGAGTAAAGTTCTTC. It is translated as CATSGLAGVKFF.

The chain has TRBV7-2 and TRBJ2-1; 7 nucleotides agree with TRBD2. The CDR3 contains 13 residues. Germline CDR1 SGHTA, CDR2 FQGNSA. Trimming took 11 bases from V and 7 from J; bases not matched to a gene: 11. CDR3 sequence reads: CASAGPWRNEQFF. Here the CDR3 DNA reads TGTGCCTCAGCGGGGCCTTGGAGAAATGAGCAGTTCTTC.

V is TRBV30 and J is TRBJ2-3; the D is unclear. Germline V lookup: CDR1 GTSNPN, CDR2 SVGIG (reference sequence). Trimming pared 4 bases from V and 1 base from J, leaving 15 bases between. This CDR3 has 15 residues. CDR3 region: CAWNGDAAGTDTQYF. In DNA, the CDR3 is TGTGCCTGGAACGGAGACGCGGCCGGCACAGATACGCAGTATTTT.

The V call is TRBV9, the J call TRBJ2-1; 11 bases are shared with TRBD2. The CDR3 spans 15 residues. V shed 6 bases and J 5 bases; nucleotides not matched to a gene: 7. CDR1 and CDR2 (germline): SGDLS, YYNGEE. The CDR3 DNA sequence: TGTGCCAGCACCGTGGGGACTAGCGGCAACAATGAGCAGTTCTTC. It is translated as CASTVGTSGNNEQFF. The whole variable domain, filled in from reference TRBV9 and TRBJ2-1, reads DSGVTQTPKHLITATGQRVTLRCSPRSGDLSVYWYQQSLDQGLQFLIQYYNGEERAKGNILERFSAQQFPDLHSELNLSSLELGDSALYFCASTVGTSGNNEQFFGPGTRLTVL.

The rearrangement uses TRBV5-6 and TRBJ1-5; no clear D. Trimming cost V 1 base and J 7 bases, with 9 bases left between them. This CDR3 is built from 13 residues. Germline CDR1 reads SGHDT; CDR2 reads YYEEEE. The CDR3 is CASSLHSMQPQHF. CDR3 coding DNA: TGTGCCAGCAGCTTGCACAGTATGCAGCCCCAGCATTTT.

CDR3 coding DNA: TGTGCCAGTAGGCCATCAGGCCCCAGTGAGCAGTTCTTC. This codes for CASRPSGPSEQFF. The chain joins TRBV19 to TRBJ2-1; D is undetermined. CDR1 LNHDA and CDR2 SQIVND come from the germline V gene (reference sequence). V was trimmed by 6 bases and J by 9 bases, leaving 15 bases between them. The length of the CDR3 is 13 residues.

This chain connects TRBV6-1 to TRBJ1-5; TRBD1 aligns across 7 bases. Trimming took 4 bases from V and 3 from J; bases not matched to a gene: 15. Per germline, CDR1 MNHNS and CDR2 SASEGT. The CDR3 runs 18 residues. CDR3: CASSAQGPRLEINQPQHF. The CDR3, as DNA: TGTGCCAGCAGTGCACAGGGGCCAAGACTCGAAATCAATCAGCCCCAGCATTTT.

This clone was observed a single time. The chain is built from TRBV11-1 and TRBJ2-2; D gene ambiguous. The CDR3 runs 15 residues. Trimming stripped 4 bases from V and 0 bases from J, with 9 bases between. In germline, CDR1 is SGHAT, CDR2 FQDESV (reference sequence). The CDR3 region has the DNA TGTGCCAGCAGCTCCAGTCGGGCGAACACCGGGGAGCTGTTTTTT. This sequence encodes CASSSSRANTGELFF. Using reference TRBV11-1 and TRBJ2-2 for the parts outside the CDR3, the full variable domain is EAEVAQSPRYKITEKSQAVAFWCDPISGHATLYWYRQILGQGPELLVQFQDESVVDDSQLPKDRFSAERLKGVDSTLKIQPAELGDSAMYLCASSSSRANTGELFFGEGSRLTVL.

This chain connects TRBV29-1 to TRBJ1-1; 7 bases fit TRBD1. Germline-derived CDR1 and CDR2 are SQVTM and ANQGSEA. V trimming: 7 bases; J trimming: 1 base; junction bases outside the gene matches: 6. This CDR3 has 13 residues. Here the CDR3 DNA reads TGCAGCGCTCTGGGACAGCAGAACACTGAAGCTTTCTTT. This translates into CSALGQQNTEAFF. Filled out from reference TRBV29-1 and TRBJ1-1, the complete variable domain reads SAVISQKPSRDICQRGTSLTIQCQVDSQVTMMFWYRQQPGQSLTLIATANQGSEATYESGFVIDKFPISRPNLTFSTLTVSNMSPEDSSIYLCSALGQQNTEAFFGQGTRLTVV.

The chain links TRBV24-1 to TRBJ2-3, with 10 bases that match TRBD2. CDR1 and CDR2 from the germline V gene are KGHDR and SFDVKD. Germline trimming cut 5 bases from V and 3 bases from J; bases unmatched to any gene: 10. This CDR3 spans 17 amino acids. This CDR3 reads CATSAEREGSWTDTQYF. The CDR3 DNA sequence: TGTGCCACCAGTGCAGAGCGGGAGGGCTCATGGACAGATACGCAGTATTTT.

The chain carries TRBV19 and TRBJ1-2, with a tentative D call TRBD1 (5 bases). The CDR3 consists of 15 residues. CDR1 is LNHDA, CDR2 SQIVND, per germline (reference sequence). Between the trimmed V and J ends, which lost 0 bases and 5 bases, there was a span of 13 bases. The CDR3 bases are TGTGCCAGTAGTATAGATATCTCAGGGCCTTATGGCTACACCTTC. Amino acid sequence: CASSIDISGPYGYTF. The full variable domain, rest sourced from reference TRBV19 and TRBJ1-2, is DGGITQSPKYLFRKEGQNVTLSCEQNLNHDAMYWYRQDPGQGLRLIYYSQIVNDFQKGDIAEGYSVSREKKESFPLTVTSAQKNPTAFYLCASSIDISGPYGYTFGSGTRLTVV.

The V gene is TRBV7-2, the J gene TRBJ1-1; 9 bases fit TRBD1. V was clipped by 6 bases and J by 6 bases; unmatched bases: 11. The CDR3 length is 15 residues. Germline values: CDR1 SGHTA, CDR2 FQGNSA. The CDR3 is CASRWGGTGLPEAFF. DNA for the CDR3: TGTGCCAGCAGATGGGGCGGGACAGGGTTACCTGAAGCTTTCTTT.

Comments on this clone: The germline gene is not matched at one end of the junction; a read error may be the cause. The chain carries TRBV5-1 and TRBJ2-5; 9 nucleotides align to TRBD2. CDR1 is SGHRS and CDR2 is YFSETQ in the germline V gene. The CDR3 sequence is 15 residues long. The CDR3 spells CASSSGLATQENQYF. CDR3 DNA sequence: TGCGCCAGCAGCTCCGGACTAGCGACGCAAGAGAACCAGTACTTC.

This chain uses TRBV12-3 or TRBV12-4 with TRBJ2-5; 7 positions match TRBD2. With 4 bases clipped from V and 5 bases from J, the junction kept 4 bases outside the gene matches. The CDR3 loop spans 13 amino acids. In nucleotides, the CDR3 is TGTGCCAGCAGTTGGGGGGGAGGGGAGACCCAGTACTTC. Translating it yields CASSWGGGETQYF.

The V and J genes are TRBV2 and TRBJ2-7; no clear D. The CDR3 is 16 amino acids. CDR1 SNHLY and CDR2 FYNNEI come from the germline V gene. Trimming stripped 1 base from V and 1 base from J, with 14 bases between. DNA for the CDR3: TGTGCCAGCAGTGAAGGTTGGCAGGCTGTATCCTACGAGCAGTACTTC. It encodes CASSEGWQAVSYEQYF.

The V gene is TRBV19, the J gene TRBJ2-1, with 12 bases aligning to TRBD2. V lost 7 bases, J lost 2 bases, and 3 bases stayed unmatched. There are 15 residues in the CDR3. Per the germline V gene, CDR1 is LNHDA and CDR2 is SQIVND (reference sequence). The CDR3 protein is CASTRTSGAYNEQFF. The CDR3 nucleotides read TGTGCCAGTACTAGGACTAGCGGGGCCTACAATGAGCAGTTCTTC.

This chain connects TRBV11-2 to TRBJ1-5; D uncertain. This CDR3 region has 15 residues. The V and J ends lost 4 bases and 0 bases respectively, with 10 bases between them. Germline lookup yields CDR1 SGHAT and CDR2 FQNNGV. This chain's CDR3 is CASSSNPYSNQPQHF. The DNA for the CDR3 is TGTGCCAGCAGCTCTAACCCTTATAGCAATCAGCCCCAGCATTTT.

V and J are TRBV19 and TRBJ2-7; the match to TRBD2 covers 10 bases. This CDR3 spans 15 amino acids. The germline V gene has CDR1 LNHDA and CDR2 SQIVND (reference sequence). V lost 7 bases to trimming and J lost 6 bases; unmatched junction nucleotides: 12. The CDR3 reads CASKRTSGPGGEQYF. CDR3 DNA: TGTGCCAGTAAGCGGACTAGCGGTCCTGGCGGCGAGCAGTACTTC. Supplemented by reference TRBV19 and TRBJ2-7, the full variable domain reads DGGITQSPKYLFRKEGQNVTLSCEQNLNHDAMYWYRQDPGQGLRLIYYSQIVNDFQKGDIAEGYSVSREKKESFPLTVTSAQKNPTAFYLCASKRTSGPGGEQYFGPGTRLTVT.

V is TRBV28 and J is TRBJ1-2; D possibly corresponds to TRBD1 (5 bases). V was cut by 4 bases and J by 3 bases, with 18 bases left in between. CDR1 is MDHEN, CDR2 SYDVKM, per germline. This CDR3 region has 16 residues. CDR3 DNA sequence: TGTGCCAGCAGTTCGGAATCAGGGTTAGGCTACTATGGCTACACCTTC. Amino acid sequence: CASSSESGLGYYGYTF.

The CDR3 sequence is CASSEGSLARTAFF. Here the CDR3 DNA reads TGTGCCAGCAGTGAAGGGTCACTTGCTCGTACGGCTTTCTTT. This sequence joins TRBV6-1 and TRBJ1-1; no firm D call. CDR3 length equals 14 residues. Germline CDR1 MNHNS, CDR2 SASEGT. Trimming stripped 1 base from V and 11 bases from J, with 17 bases between.

The chain joins TRBV28 to TRBJ2-3; 13 bases map to TRBD2. V lost 6 bases to trimming and J lost 3 bases; unmatched junction nucleotides: 18. This CDR3 is 20 amino acids long. Germline V CDR1 and CDR2: MDHEN, SYDVKM. The CDR3 nucleotides are TGTGCCAGCAGGTCTCCCCCGGGGGGACTAGCGGGAATAGGGACAGATACGCAGTATTTT. Translation gives CASRSPPGGLAGIGTDTQYF.

The chain uses TRBV7-6 and TRBJ2-3; 11 nucleotides align to TRBD1. The CDR3 spans 15 residues. Germline V gene lookup returns CDR1 SGHVS and CDR2 FNYEAQ. Trimming removed 3 bases from V and 3 bases from J; junction bases left unmatched: 2. CDR3 in DNA: TGTGCCAGCAGCTTTGGACAGGGGGCTACAGATACGCAGTATTTT. Its protein product is CASSFGQGATDTQYF. Full variable domain (remainder filled in from reference TRBV7-6 and TRBJ2-3): GAGVSQSPRYKVTKRGQDVALRCDPISGHVSLYWYRQALGQGPEFLTYFNYEAQQDKSGLPNDRFSAERPEGSISTLTIQRTEQRDSAMYRCASSFGQGATDTQYFGPGTRLTVL.